These T cell receptor beta chains were read from a single sample in a study of blood T cells in healthy people across ages. TCRdb fed the 5' RACE reads into MiXCR, producing one record per CDR3 protein. The data show about 640,000 distinct CDR3 sequences, approximately 59% seen once. The specimen sequenced was blood. The receptors derive from a man aged 60 to 75 in good health. Both conserved end residues are part of each CDR3. D genes are given only for firm matches. Where a row states a size, it is once, few, many or the class of an expanded clone; other rows omit it.

clone size,V gene,J gene,D gene,CDR3 DNA,CDR3 protein
NA,TRBV12-5,TRBJ2-1,NA,TGTGCTAGTGGTTTGGTAGGGTTTAGCCAAGACCACAATGAGCAGTTCTTC,CASGLVGFSQDHNEQFF
NA,TRBV2,TRBJ2-1,NA,TGTGCCAGCAGTGGACAGAGCTCCTACAATGAGCAGTTCTTC,CASSGQSSYNEQFF
NA,TRBV28,TRBJ2-7,TRBD1,TGTGCCAGCAGTCCAGCCAGACAGGGTCCAGAGTACTTC,CASSPARQGPEYF
NA,TRBV29-1,TRBJ2-4,NA,TGCAGCGTTGAAGAGGCTTCTTGGGACATTCAGTACTTC,CSVEEASWDIQYF
few,TRBV27,TRBJ2-6,NA,TGTGCCAGCAGTCAAAGACCGAGCTCTGGGGCCAACGTCCTGACTTTC,CASSQRPSSGANVLTF
NA,TRBV12-3/TRBV12-4,TRBJ1-5,NA,TGTGCCAGCAGTTTAGGATTAGGAACAGGTCCCCAGCCCCAGCATTTT,CASSLGLGTGPQPQHF
NA,TRBV7-2,TRBJ1-1,NA,TGTGCCAGCAGCTCGGGGAACCTGTACACTGAAGCTTTCTTT,CASSSGNLYTEAFF
NA,TRBV13,TRBJ1-1,NA,TGTGCCAGCAGCCGACGACAGGACCTGAACACTGAAGCTTTCTTT,CASSRRQDLNTEAFF
few,TRBV7-9,TRBJ2-1,NA,TGTGCCAGCAGCTTAGCAGGGACTCCGGGCAATGAGCAGTTCTTC,CASSLAGTPGNEQFF
few,TRBV7-8,TRBJ2-5,NA,TGTGCCAGCAGCCCTGGGGCCAGAGGGGCCCAAGAGACCCAGTACTTC,CASSPGARGAQETQYF
NA,TRBV20-1,TRBJ1-2,NA,TGCAGTGCTAACCGACTTGCTTATGGCTACACCTTC,CSANRLAYGYTF
few,TRBV25-1,TRBJ2-7,NA,TGTGCCAGCAGTGAATGGGGAGAGCCTCCCTACGAGCAGTACTTC,CASSEWGEPPYEQYF
NA,TRBV12-3/TRBV12-4,TRBJ1-2,NA,TGTGCCAGCACGCTCGGAGGGGGCTATGGCTACACCTTC,CASTLGGGYGYTF
NA,TRBV3-1,TRBJ1-5,TRBD1,TGTGCCAGCAGTCAAAGCCGGACAGGTCCTCAGCCCCAGCATTTT,CASSQSRTGPQPQHF
NA,TRBV5-1,TRBJ2-3,TRBD1,TGCGCCAGCAGCTTGCCTCCGGGACAGGGGTCAGATACGCAGTATTTT,CASSLPPGQGSDTQYF
NA,TRBV21-1,TRBJ1-6,NA,TGTGCCAGCAGCAAAGCGTATCTAGGGAGATATAATTCACCCCTCCACTTT,CASSKAYLGRYNSPLHF
few,TRBV11-2,TRBJ2-7,NA,TGTGCCAGCAGCTCCTCCCAGGGCCCCTACGAGCAGTACTTC,CASSSSQGPYEQYF
NA,TRBV14,TRBJ2-7,TRBD1,TGTGCCAGCAGCCAAGAGGGACAGGGAGTCGATGAGCAGTACTTC,CASSQEGQGVDEQYF
NA,TRBV6-5,TRBJ1-6,NA,TGTGCCAGCAGTTTGGGGAACGGGGATTCACCCCTCCACTTT,CASSLGNGDSPLHF
NA,TRBV10-2,TRBJ2-4,NA,TGCGCCAGCAGTGACCCGGGTCTCGATACCCCCAACATTCAGTACTTC,CASSDPGLDTPNIQYF
NA,TRBV5-1,TRBJ2-3,NA,TGCGCCAGCAGCTTGTTGGGGACGCACACAGATACGCAGTATTTT,CASSLLGTHTDTQYF
NA,TRBV29-1,TRBJ2-3,NA,TGCAGCGTCAGGTTGCTCGTCGAGGCAGATACGCAGTATTTT,CSVRLLVEADTQYF
NA,TRBV29-1,TRBJ2-2,NA,TGCAGCGTCCGTCGGGTCGGAGGAACCGGGGAGCTGTTTTTT,CSVRRVGGTGELFF
NA,TRBV7-2,TRBJ2-7,TRBD2,TGTGCCAGCAGCCCTACCCCGACTAGCGGGGGAGGGGCCCAGTACTTC,CASSPTPTSGGGAQYF
NA,TRBV2,TRBJ2-5,TRBD2,TGTGCCAGCAAAGGTAGCGGGGATCCCAAAGAGACCCAGTACTTC,CASKGSGDPKETQYF
many,TRBV5-1,TRBJ2-5,NA,TGCGCCAGCAGCTTGGGGGTAGGGCAAGAGACCCAGTACTTC,CASSLGVGQETQYF
NA,TRBV6-1,TRBJ2-1,NA,TGTGCCAGCAGTGAAGTAGGGAGTTCCTACAATGAGCAGTTCTTC,CASSEVGSSYNEQFF
NA,TRBV9,TRBJ2-7,TRBD1,TGTGCCAGCAGCGTAGACTCAGGGGGCTACGAGCAGTACTTC,CASSVDSGGYEQYF
NA,TRBV9,TRBJ2-5,TRBD1,TGTGCCAGCAGCGTAAGGGAAGGGACAGCCGAGACCCAGTACTTC,CASSVREGTAETQYF
NA,TRBV25-1,TRBJ1-2,NA,TGTGCCAGCAGTGACGGGACATACTATGGCTACACCTTC,CASSDGTYYGYTF
NA,TRBV4-2,TRBJ2-5,NA,TGTGCCAGCAGCCAAGAGGGTCGCCGCGGAGAGACCCAGTACTTC,CASSQEGRRGETQYF
NA,TRBV5-1,TRBJ1-5,NA,TGCGCCAGCAGCTTGGCTCCAGAAAGTCAGCCCCAGCATTTT,CASSLAPESQPQHF
NA,TRBV3-1,TRBJ1-2,NA,TGTGCCAGCACCGATGGGCCCGGGGTCTATGGCTACACCTTC,CASTDGPGVYGYTF
NA,TRBV7-8,TRBJ2-1,TRBD2,TGTGCCAGTAGCTTACTGGTAGCGGGGGACAATGAGCAGTTCTTC,CASSLLVAGDNEQFF
NA,TRBV20-1,TRBJ2-1,NA,TGCAGTGCTAGAGTGCTCCGAGACTACAATGAGCAGTTCTTC,CSARVLRDYNEQFF
NA,TRBV7-7,TRBJ2-5,NA,TGTGCCAGCAGCGCTCTTGCGGGGATCCAAGAGACCCGGTACTTC,CASSALAGIQETRYF
NA,TRBV9,TRBJ2-6,TRBD2,TGTGCCAGCAGCCTCCACGGACTAGCGGGGACTGGGGCCAACGTCCTGACTTTC,CASSLHGLAGTGANVLTF
few,TRBV7-2,TRBJ2-1,NA,TGTGCCAGCAGCTTAGAGACGTGGGCGTCCTACAATGAGCAGTTCTTC,CASSLETWASYNEQFF
few,TRBV6-5,TRBJ2-1,TRBD2,TGTGCCAGCGGCCTCGGACTAGCGGTGAATGAGCAGTTCTTC,CASGLGLAVNEQFF
NA,TRBV6-5,TRBJ1-2,NA,TGTGCCAGCAGTCGGGGGTTCTATGGCTACACCTTC,CASSRGFYGYTF
few,TRBV12-3/TRBV12-4,TRBJ2-4,TRBD1,TGTGCCAGCAGTTTGGGACAGGGAGAGTACTTC,CASSLGQGEYF
NA,TRBV5-6,TRBJ2-7,NA,TGTGCCAGCAGCCCCGGGCCAGTTTACGAGCAGTACTTC,CASSPGPVYEQYF
many,TRBV20-1,TRBJ2-5,TRBD1,TGCAGTGCCCCCAGGGGGCAAGAGACCCAGTACTTC,CSAPRGQETQYF
once,TRBV29-1,TRBJ2-5,NA,TGCAGCGTTGAAGATCCCGAGAAAGGGCAGTACTTC,CSVEDPEKGQYF
few,TRBV20-1,TRBJ2-7,NA,TGCAGTGCTAGAGATCGACGGCAGGGAGTAGACGAGCAGTACTTC,CSARDRRQGVDEQYF
few,TRBV11-2,TRBJ2-7,NA,TGTGCCAGCAGCCCCTTCGGCACAGGGATTTCCTACGAGCAGTACTTC,CASSPFGTGISYEQYF
NA,TRBV3-1,TRBJ2-7,TRBD2,TGTGCCAGCAGCAATCGCGCGGGGGGGCCACGGTCCTACGAGCAGTACTTC,CASSNRAGGPRSYEQYF
NA,TRBV15,TRBJ2-2,TRBD2,TGTGCCACCAGCAGAGCCGCTAGCGGCTCCTGGGCCGGGGAGCTGTTTTTT,CATSRAASGSWAGELFF
NA,TRBV20-1,TRBJ1-2,TRBD1,TGCAGTGCTTCAGAGACAGGGAGGATAAACTATGGCTACACCTTC,CSASETGRINYGYTF
many,TRBV15,TRBJ2-1,NA,TGTGCCACCAGCAGAGTTCATACAGGGAGGGATGAGCAGTTCTTC,CATSRVHTGRDEQFF